The clone carrying this TCR beta chain was seen more than once but under ten times. Its specificity is unknown. The sample originates from a study of T-cell memory formation after mild COVID-19. Study observations and caveats: Later expanders leaned CD4+, whereas clones that contracted between day 15 and 85 were balanced CD4/CD8. The study found contracting CD4+ clones mainly in CM and EM and contracting CD8+ clones in EMRA.

V lost 2 bases to trimming and J lost 7 bases, with 6 bases between them. Germline assignment: CDR1 MGHRA and CDR2 YSYEKL. The CDR3 length is 12 residues. Libraries for TCRalpha and TCRbeta carried sample barcodes and unique molecular identifiers via 5'RACE. From the 5' RACE reads, TCRdb called clonotypes with MiXCR, one entry per CDR3 protein. The table lists 540,000 or so distinct CDR3 sequences, just over 20% of them singletons, with under 15% in the top ten. The sample consisted of PBMCs or a T cell subset sorted from them (not recorded which). The TCR originated in an adult woman who had mild COVID-19 (a few samples of this study predate the infection). Cell type and time point are not known. The chain is built from TRBV4-1 and TRBJ1-5; D is unresolved. Here the CDR3 reads CASSQPGQPQHF. CDR3 nucleotide sequence: TGCGCCAGCAGCCAACCGGGACAGCCCCAGCATTTT.